This T cell receptor beta chain was captured by sequencing in a study of blood T cell repertoires in COVID-19. Study-wide background: The United States, Italy and Spain were the sources of the acute and convalescent COVID-19 samples. PBMCs, B-cell-depleted T cells, or T cells were the source of the cDNA or gDNA that made up the material.

This CDR3 region has 15 residues. Germline trimming cut 3 bases from V and 4 bases from J; bases unmatched to any gene: 5. Germline CDR1 is MNHEY and CDR2 is SVGEGT. TCRdb keeps only in-frame clones here, not all; method: immunoSEQ multiplex PCR. The sample has approximately 250,000 clones; around 83% are singletons. This clonotype was sampled from a woman aged 45 to 65 with acute or convalescent COVID-19. The chain uses TRBV6-2 or TRBV6-3 and TRBJ2-2; 7 positions match TRBD1. Material for sequencing was peripheral blood. The CDR3 region is CASSYAAGGTGELFF. The DNA for the CDR3 is TGTGCCAGCAGTTATGCGGCAGGGGGCACCGGGGAGCTGTTTTTT.